What follows is one TCR beta chain and its context. Its antigen is currently not known. No much larger clone is present one base from it, and per-base qualities are unavailable. The collaborating institutions used their own protocols to collect whole blood in K2EDTA tubes. For TCRbeta analysis, collaborators shipped samples as frozen whole blood, isolated PBMCs, or DNA extracted from either of those sample types. This entry is derived from a study of blood T cell repertoires in COVID-19 (dated by TCRdb to the early 2020s). Turning to the overall study: The collaborator samples originated in the United States, Italy and Spain and spanned the acute and convalescent phases of COVID-19. The repertoires were released in a freely available public database intended as a resource for research on the immune response to SARS-CoV-2. Where available, HLA class I and class II types were taken from metadata supplied by the sample provider and were not determined by assay-based typing. The dataset comprised deeply sampled blood TCRbeta repertoires from subjects exposed to, actively infected with, or recovered from COVID-19. Sample metadata almost always included a de-identified subject ID, COVID-19 status, age in years and sex. The material from the prospective study consisted of cDNA or gDNA derived from T cells, B-cell-depleted T cells, or PBMCs. The samples were drawn from two sources: the first 160 participants of the ongoing ImmuneRACE study, and 1,200 or so subjects contributed by 6 global collaborators. Study-wide conclusions, independent of this receptor: How much clinical and demographic metadata was included differed by source and by participant, and the metadata was provided uncurated.

TCRbeta CDR3 regions were amplified from genomic DNA by means of the immunoSEQ Assay, a bias-controlled multiplex PCR. Concerning the study's data processing: Within the assay, amplification of reference gene primers was used to estimate how many nucleated cells each sample contained. To quantify the absolute abundance of each unique TCRbeta CDR3 rearrangement, sequence reads were collapsed and filtered. For each sample, productive Simpson clonality was calculated by taking the square root of Simpson's diversity index across productive rearrangements. The table was pulled from immuneACCESS by TCRdb, which kept in-frame rearrangements only. Such tables lose some clones; where checked, under half of the loss comes from unresolved V genes, and the rest has no known cause. V and J calls and clone size are given by that table; D and trimming were obtained from the DNA. The table for this sample lists about 160,000 clones; 90% of them were counted only once. Jointly, the top ten make up about 18% of the sample.

The origin of this receptor is a man between 60 and 75 years old with active or convalescent COVID-19. Specimen: peripheral blood.

The CDR3 reads as follows: CASSKALPDRNRANYGYTF. In nucleotide form, the sequence is TGTGCCAGCAGCAAAGCTCTCCCAGACAGGAACCGAGCTAACTATGGCTACACCTTC. The chain couples TRBV21-1 to TRBJ1-2; no check of the table's D call, TRBD1, against the DNA was made. TRBV21-1 is marked as a pseudogene. The CDR3 goes from the cysteine to the phenylalanine over 19 residues. Only the CDR3 DNA stays, 57 bases, in frame from base 1.